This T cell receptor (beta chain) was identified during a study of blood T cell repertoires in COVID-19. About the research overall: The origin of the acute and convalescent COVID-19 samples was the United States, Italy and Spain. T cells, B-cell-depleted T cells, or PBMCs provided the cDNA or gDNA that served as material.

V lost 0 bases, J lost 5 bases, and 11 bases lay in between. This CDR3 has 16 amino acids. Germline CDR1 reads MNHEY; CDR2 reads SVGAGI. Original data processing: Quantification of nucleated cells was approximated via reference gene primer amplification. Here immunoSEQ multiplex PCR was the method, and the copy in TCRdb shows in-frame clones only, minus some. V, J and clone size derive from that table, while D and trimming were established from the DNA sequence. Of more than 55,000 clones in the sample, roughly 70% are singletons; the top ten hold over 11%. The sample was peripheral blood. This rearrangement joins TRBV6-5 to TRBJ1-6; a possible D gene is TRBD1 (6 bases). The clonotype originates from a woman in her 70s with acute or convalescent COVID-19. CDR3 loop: CASSYSPTGNNSPLHF. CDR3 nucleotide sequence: TGTGCCAGCAGTTACTCCCCTACAGGGAATAATTCACCCCTCCACTTT.